One and the same sample provided the 5 T cell receptor beta chains below, sequenced in a study of cytomegalovirus exposure and HLA in healthy donors. With 60 Vbeta and 13 Jbeta primers, the PCR was carried out. Clones were read by immunoSEQ multiplex PCR, and TCRdb kept only the in-frame ones, dropping some. The profile shows about 140,000 clones, around four fifths of them singletons. Sequenced input: PBMCs. These receptors came from a man younger than 45 in good health and CMV-seropositive.

This clone has more than one count but fewer than ten. The J gene is TRBJ1-1, the V gene TRBV2; 8 positions match TRBD1. The CDR3 loop spans 13 amino acids. The junction had 2 bases not matched to a gene; V was cut back by 7 bases and J by 1 base. Per germline, CDR1 SNHLY and CDR2 FYNNEI. The CDR3, as DNA: TGTGCCAGCACCGGGACAGGGAACACTGAAGCTTTCTTT. It yields the protein CASTGTGNTEAFF.

This chain links TRBV10-2 with TRBJ2-2, with a tentative D call TRBD2 (6 bases). V lost 4 bases to trimming and J lost 5 bases, with 14 bases between them. Per the germline V gene, CDR1 is WSHSY and CDR2 is SAAADI. The CDR3 runs to 15 residues. CDR3 region: CASSARGRGTGELFF. CDR3 DNA: TGCGCCAGCAGTGCACGGGGGAGAGGGACCGGGGAGCTGTTTTTT.

This chain links TRBV5-6 with TRBJ2-7; 10 bases fit TRBD2. Losses at the gene ends were 4 bases for V and 0 bases for J; bases not matched to a gene: 4. The CDR3 length is 15 residues. CDR1 is SGHDT, CDR2 YYEEEE, per germline. The CDR3 nucleotides read TGTGCCAGCAGCCCACTAGCGGGGAGCTCCTACGAGCAGTACTTC. Translation: CASSPLAGSSYEQYF. The whole variable domain, remainder taken from reference TRBV5-6 and TRBJ2-7, is DAGVTQSPTHLIKTRGQQVTLRCSPKSGHDTVSWYQQALGQGPQFIFQYYEEEERQRGNFPDRFSGHQFPNYSSELNVNALLLGDSALYLCASSPLAGSSYEQYFGPGTRLTVT.

This chain uses TRBV19 with TRBJ2-1, with D possibly matching TRBD2 (6 bases). The length of the CDR3 is 14 residues. V was pared by 7 bases and J by 5 bases, with 15 bases between. Germline V CDR1 and CDR2: LNHDA, SQIVND (reference sequence). CDR3 in DNA: TGTGCCAGTAACATAGGGACTGGCAACAATGAGCAGTTCTTC. Encoded protein: CASNIGTGNNEQFF.

The rearrangement links TRBV7-2 to TRBJ2-7, with TRBD1 matching 9 bases. The CDR3 contains 16 residues. With 5 bases clipped from V and 3 bases from J, the junction kept 11 bases outside the gene matches. The V gene's germline CDR1 is SGHTA and CDR2 FQGNSA. CDR3 loop: CASSPSTGTGIYEQYF. CDR3 nucleotides: TGTGCCAGCAGCCCTTCCACTGGGACAGGGATCTACGAGCAGTACTTC.